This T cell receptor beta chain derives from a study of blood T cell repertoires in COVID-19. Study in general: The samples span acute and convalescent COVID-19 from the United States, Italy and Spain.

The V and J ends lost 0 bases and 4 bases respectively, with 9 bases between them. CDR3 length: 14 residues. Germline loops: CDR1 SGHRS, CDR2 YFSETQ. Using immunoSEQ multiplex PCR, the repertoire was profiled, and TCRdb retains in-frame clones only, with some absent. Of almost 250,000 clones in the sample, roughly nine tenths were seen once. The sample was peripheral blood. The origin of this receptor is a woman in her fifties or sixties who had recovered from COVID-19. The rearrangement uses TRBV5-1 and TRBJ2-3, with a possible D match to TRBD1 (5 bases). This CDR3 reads CASSLGQGPDTQYF. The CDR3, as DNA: TGCGCCAGCAGCTTGGGTCAGGGTCCAGATACGCAGTATTTT.